This TCR beta chain was identified in a study of blood T cell dynamics during melanoma immunotherapy. A fixed DNA input of 350 ng was used per bulk PBMC sample. Sequencing used immunoSEQ multiplex PCR; TCRdb keeps in-frame clones, though not all of them. Of fewer than 25,000 clones listed, about 90% are singletons. Whole-study findings and limits: At W3, later disease-control patients showed bifurcated PBMC repertoire changes, unlike progressors.

The CDR3 has 14 amino acids. Deletions cut 7 bases from V and 0 bases from J, with 10 bases between. Germline V gene lookup returns CDR1 LNHDA and CDR2 SQIVND (reference sequence). Comments on this clone: Its antigen is currently unknown.

Described time point: pre-treatment baseline. Patients with prior systemic cancer treatment, concomitant immunosuppressants, or other active malignancies were excluded. This TCR was recovered from a human donor with melanoma. The chain couples TRBV19 to TRBJ1-5, with D uncertain. The sample in question was blood, obtained from a patient treated with checkpoint blockade. The CDR3 is CASTAGYSNQPQHF. The CDR3 bases are TGTGCCAGTACCGCAGGTTATAGCAATCAGCCCCAGCATTTT. Full variable domain (missing parts from reference TRBV19 and TRBJ1-5): DGGITQSPKYLFRKEGQNVTLSCEQNLNHDAMYWYRQDPGQGLRLIYYSQIVNDFQKGDIAEGYSVSREKKESFPLTVTSAQKNPTAFYLCASTAGYSNQPQHFGDGTRLSIL.